A single sample is the source of the 13 T cell receptor beta chains below, sequenced in a study of response to subunit inactivated influenza vaccine. TCRdb redid the calling of the RT-PCR reads with MiXCR, one entry per CDR3 protein. Here the sample spans roughly 710,000 distinct CDR3 sequences, about 15% being singletons. The sequencing here drew on PBMCs from blood, taken roughly 2 weeks before vaccination. The receptor set was obtained from a man aged 45-65 years who received an inactivated influenza vaccine.

This clonotype was detected ten times or more. The chain combines TRBV29-1 with TRBJ1-1; weak D call: TRBD1 (6 bases). The CDR3 consists of 12 residues. With 7 bases removed from V and 3 bases from J, the gap between germline ends came to 12 bases. Germline CDR1 SQVTM, CDR2 ANQGSEA. CDR3 sequence reads: CSAIQGDTEAFF. The CDR3 bases are TGCAGCGCGATACAGGGAGACACTGAAGCTTTCTTT.

The genes are TRBV4-1 and TRBJ2-7; 8 bases match TRBD1. The CDR3 runs 15 residues. Germline CDR1 reads MGHRA; CDR2 reads YSYEKL. Trimming removed 1 base from V and 3 bases from J; junction bases left unmatched: 5. CDR3 nucleotide sequence: TGCGCCAGCAGCCAAGCGGGACAGGCGCGCTACGAGCAGTACTTC. Translating gives CASSQAGQARYEQYF.

This clonotype was observed a few times. This chain connects TRBV12-3 or TRBV12-4 to TRBJ1-3; 8 nucleotides align to TRBD1. The CDR3 totals 20 residues. The V gene end was trimmed by 4 bases and the J gene end by 0 bases; junction bases not matched to a gene: 17. The CDR3 bases are TGTGCCAGCAGTTCTCTACCGGGCAGGGGGCTTCACATCTCTGGAAACACCATATATTTT. Translating gives CASSSLPGRGLHISGNTIYF.

This chain links TRBV7-9 with TRBJ2-6; D perhaps matches TRBD1 (6 bases). Trimming stripped 3 bases from V and 1 base from J, with 10 bases between. The length of the CDR3 is 16 residues. Germline CDR1 is SEHNR and CDR2 is FQNEAQ (reference sequence). CDR3 nucleotide sequence: TGTGCCAGCAGCTTTGTCACAGGGTCTGGGGCCAACGTCCTGACTTTC. It is translated as CASSFVTGSGANVLTF.

This clonotype has just a few counts. V and J are TRBV20-1 and TRBJ2-7, with D possibly matching TRBD2 (6 bases). This CDR3 is built from 16 residues. Looked up from germline, CDR1 is DFQATT and CDR2 is SNEGSKA (reference sequence). V lost 0 bases to trimming and J lost 5 bases, with 20 bases between them. This chain's CDR3 is CSARDAGTGVAHEQYF. The CDR3 nucleotides read TGCAGTGCTAGAGATGCGGGGACGGGCGTCGCCCACGAGCAGTACTTC.

The chain is built from TRBV7-9 and TRBJ2-1; TRBD2 agrees at 8 bases. Trimming took 4 bases from V and 0 from J; bases not matched to a gene: 8. CDR1 SEHNR and CDR2 FQNEAQ come from the germline V gene (reference sequence). The CDR3 consists of 17 residues. This CDR3 reads CASSSTLAGPSYNEQFF. DNA for the CDR3: TGTGCCAGCAGCTCAACTCTAGCGGGTCCCTCCTACAATGAGCAGTTCTTC. The full variable domain, completed using reference TRBV7-9 and TRBJ2-1, is DTGVSQNPRHKITKRGQNVTFRCDPISEHNRLYWYRQTLGQGPEFLTYFQNEAQLEKSRLLSDRFSAERPKGSFSTLEIQRTEQGDSAMYLCASSSTLAGPSYNEQFFGPGTRLTVL.

The rearrangement uses TRBV7-2 and TRBJ2-1; 8 nucleotides match TRBD2. Germline loops: CDR1 SGHTA, CDR2 FQGNSA. V was pared by 2 bases and J by 9 bases, with 12 bases of the junction left unmatched. This CDR3 spans 16 amino acids. The CDR3 DNA sequence: TGTGCCAGCAGCTTACAGGGGTTAGCGGGGTCCAGTGAGCAGTTCTTC. Its translation is CASSLQGLAGSSEQFF.

This clonotype has ten or more counts. This chain connects TRBV7-9 to TRBJ2-7; 7 bases align to TRBD1. The CDR3 is made up of 15 amino acids. Trimming cost V 5 bases and J 0 bases; bases outside gene matches: 7. Germline CDR1 and CDR2: SEHNR and FQNEAQ (reference sequence). CDR3 bases: TGTGCCAGCAGCATTTCCGGGACAGACTCCTACGAGCAGTACTTC. The encoded protein is CASSISGTDSYEQYF.

The chain links TRBV24-1 to TRBJ2-1, with 11 bases lining up with TRBD2. Germline lookup yields CDR1 KGHDR and CDR2 SFDVKD. The CDR3 contains 16 residues. V trimming: 3 bases; J trimming: 7 bases; junction bases outside the gene matches: 7. CDR3 residues: CATSDPTSGGWNEQFF. CDR3 bases: TGTGCCACCAGTGATCCAACTAGCGGGGGTTGGAATGAGCAGTTCTTC.

This clonotype was recorded at least ten times. In nucleotides, the CDR3 is TGCAGCGTGGGGGGTTCAGATGGCTACACCTTC. This translates into CSVGGSDGYTF. The J gene is TRBJ1-2, the V gene TRBV29-1, with D perhaps matching TRBD1 (5 bases). Germline CDR1 reads SQVTM; CDR2 reads ANQGSEA. Trimming cost V 6 bases and J 6 bases, with 11 bases left between them. The CDR3 is 11 amino acids.

This chain connects TRBV3-1 to TRBJ2-7, with 10 bases fitting TRBD2. V lost 2 bases and J lost 2; bases outside the gene matches: 3. The germline V gene has CDR1 LGHDT and CDR2 YNNKEL (reference sequence). The CDR3 totals 15 residues. The CDR3 bases are TGTGCCAGCAGCCAACAACTAGCGGGGCCCTACGAGCAGTACTTC. It translates to CASSQQLAGPYEQYF.

This clonotype turned up a few times. The V and J genes are TRBV29-1 and TRBJ2-7; tentatively, D is TRBD2 (6 bases). The CDR3 loop spans 14 amino acids. V lost 5 bases to trimming and J lost 1 base, with 15 bases between them. In germline, CDR1 is SQVTM, CDR2 ANQGSEA. The CDR3 DNA sequence: TGCAGCGTTATGATGCGGGACTGGTCCTACGAGCAGTACTTC. Protein: CSVMMRDWSYEQYF.

CDR3 amino acids: CATIPPGHQKITGELFF. For the CDR3, the DNA is TGTGCCACCATTCCCCCGGGACACCAAAAGATCACCGGGGAGCTGTTTTTT. The rearrangement links TRBV12-3 or TRBV12-4 to TRBJ2-2, with D possibly matching TRBD1 (6 bases). CDR3 size: 17 residues. V lost 10 bases and J lost 4, with 25 bases in between.